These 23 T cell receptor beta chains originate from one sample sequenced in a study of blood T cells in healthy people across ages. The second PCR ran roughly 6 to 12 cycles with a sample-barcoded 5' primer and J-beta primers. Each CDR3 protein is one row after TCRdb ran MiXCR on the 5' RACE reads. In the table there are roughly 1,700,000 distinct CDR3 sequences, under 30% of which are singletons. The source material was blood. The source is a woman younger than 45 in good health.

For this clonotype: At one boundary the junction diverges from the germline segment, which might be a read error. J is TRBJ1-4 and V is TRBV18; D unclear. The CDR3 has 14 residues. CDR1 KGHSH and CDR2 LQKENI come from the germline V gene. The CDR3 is CASSPGGLDEKRFF. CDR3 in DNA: TGTGCCAGCTCACCAGGAGGTCTGGATGAAAAACGGTTTTTT. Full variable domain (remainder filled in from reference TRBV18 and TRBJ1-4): NAGVMQNPRHLVRRRGQEARLRCSPMKGHSHVYWYRQLPEEGLKFMVYLQKENIIDESGMPKERFSAEFPKEGPSILRIQQVVRGDSAAYFCASSPGGLDEKRFFGSGTQLSVL.

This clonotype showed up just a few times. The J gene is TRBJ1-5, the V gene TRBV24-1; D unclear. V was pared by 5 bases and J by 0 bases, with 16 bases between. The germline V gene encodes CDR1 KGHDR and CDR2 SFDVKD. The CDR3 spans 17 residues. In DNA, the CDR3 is TGTGCCACCAGTGCAGGTCATGAGCTAAATAGCAATCAGCCCCAGCATTTT. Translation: CATSAGHELNSNQPQHF.

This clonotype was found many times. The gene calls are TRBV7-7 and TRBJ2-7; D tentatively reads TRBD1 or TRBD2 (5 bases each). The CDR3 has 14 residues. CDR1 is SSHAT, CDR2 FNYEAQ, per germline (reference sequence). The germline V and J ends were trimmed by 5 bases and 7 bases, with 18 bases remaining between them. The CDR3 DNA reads TGTGCCAGCAGCCCCCGGGACGGCGTGGGGGAGCAGTACTTC. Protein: CASSPRDGVGEQYF.

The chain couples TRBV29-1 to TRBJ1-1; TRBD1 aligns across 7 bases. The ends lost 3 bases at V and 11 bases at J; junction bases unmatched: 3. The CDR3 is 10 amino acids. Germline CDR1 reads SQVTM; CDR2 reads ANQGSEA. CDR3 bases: TGCAGCGTTGAGGGCAGGGGGGCTTTCTTT. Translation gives CSVEGRGAFF.

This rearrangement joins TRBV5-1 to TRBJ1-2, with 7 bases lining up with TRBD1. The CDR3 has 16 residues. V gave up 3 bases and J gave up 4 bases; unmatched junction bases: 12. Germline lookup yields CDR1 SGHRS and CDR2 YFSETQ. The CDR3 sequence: CASSYRQGPSAYGYTF. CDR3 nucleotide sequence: TGCGCCAGCAGCTATCGACAGGGTCCTTCTGCCTATGGCTACACCTTC.

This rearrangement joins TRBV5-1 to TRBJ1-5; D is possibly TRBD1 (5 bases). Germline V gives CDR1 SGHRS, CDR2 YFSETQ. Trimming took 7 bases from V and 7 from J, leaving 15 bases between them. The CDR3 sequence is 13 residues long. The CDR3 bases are TGCGCCAGCCGGGTAGGGGAGGGACAGCCCCAGCATTTT. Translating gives CASRVGEGQPQHF.

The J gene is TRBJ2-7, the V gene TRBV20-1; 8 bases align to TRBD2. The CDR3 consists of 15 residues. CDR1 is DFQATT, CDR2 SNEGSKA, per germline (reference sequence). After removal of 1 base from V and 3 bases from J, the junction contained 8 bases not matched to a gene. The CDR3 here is CSARADSGNGYEQYF. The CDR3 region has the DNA TGCAGTGCTAGAGCCGATAGCGGGAATGGCTACGAGCAGTACTTC.

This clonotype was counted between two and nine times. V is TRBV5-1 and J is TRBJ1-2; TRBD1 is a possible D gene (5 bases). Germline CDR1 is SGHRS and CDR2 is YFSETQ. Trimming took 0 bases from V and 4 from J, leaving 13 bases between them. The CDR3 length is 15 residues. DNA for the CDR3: TGCGCCAGCAGCTTGGACCCAGGGAGGACCTATGGCTACACCTTC. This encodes CASSLDPGRTYGYTF.

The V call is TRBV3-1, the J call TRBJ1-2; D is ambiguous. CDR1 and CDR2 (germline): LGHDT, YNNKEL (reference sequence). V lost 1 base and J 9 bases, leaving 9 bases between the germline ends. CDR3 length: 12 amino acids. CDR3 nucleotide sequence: TGTGCCAGCAGCCAAGCCCGGCATAGCTACACCTTC. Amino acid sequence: CASSQARHSYTF.

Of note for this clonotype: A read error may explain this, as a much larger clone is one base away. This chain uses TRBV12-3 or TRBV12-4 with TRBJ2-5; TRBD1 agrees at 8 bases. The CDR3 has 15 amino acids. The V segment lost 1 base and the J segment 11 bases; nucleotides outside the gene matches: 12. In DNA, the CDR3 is TGTGCCAGCAGTTTAGGCAGGGGGCATTTCTACGGGCAGTACTTC. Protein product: CASSLGRGHFYGQYF.

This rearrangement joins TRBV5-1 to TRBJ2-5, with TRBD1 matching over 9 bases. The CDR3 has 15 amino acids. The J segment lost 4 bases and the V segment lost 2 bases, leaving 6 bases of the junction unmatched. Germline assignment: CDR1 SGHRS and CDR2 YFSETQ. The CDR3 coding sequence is TGCGCCAGCAGCTTCCGGACAGGGGCAATAGAGACCCAGTACTTC. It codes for CASSFRTGAIETQYF.

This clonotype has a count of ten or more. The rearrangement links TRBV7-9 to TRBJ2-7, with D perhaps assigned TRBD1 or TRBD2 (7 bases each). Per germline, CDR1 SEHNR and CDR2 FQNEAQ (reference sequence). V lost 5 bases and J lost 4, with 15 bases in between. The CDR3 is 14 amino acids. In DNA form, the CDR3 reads TGTGCCAGCAGCCCATCAGGGGGGGGGTACGAGCAGTACTTC. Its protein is CASSPSGGGYEQYF.

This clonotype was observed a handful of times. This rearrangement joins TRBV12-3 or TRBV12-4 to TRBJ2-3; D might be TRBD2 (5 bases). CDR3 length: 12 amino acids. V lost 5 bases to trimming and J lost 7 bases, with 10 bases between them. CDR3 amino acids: CASSPPGNTQYF. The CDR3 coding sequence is TGTGCCAGCAGTCCCCCCGGGAATACGCAGTATTTT.

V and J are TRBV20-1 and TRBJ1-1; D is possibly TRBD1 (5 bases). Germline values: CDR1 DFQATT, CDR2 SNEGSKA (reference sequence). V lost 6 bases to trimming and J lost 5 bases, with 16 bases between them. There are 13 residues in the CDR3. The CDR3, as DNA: TGCAGTGCCCCGGGACGGTCTCTTACTGAAGCTTTCTTT. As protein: CSAPGRSLTEAFF.

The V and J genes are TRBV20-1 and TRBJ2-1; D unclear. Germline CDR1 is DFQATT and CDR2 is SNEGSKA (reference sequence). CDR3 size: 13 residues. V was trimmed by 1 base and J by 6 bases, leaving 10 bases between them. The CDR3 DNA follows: TGCAGTGCTAGAGGGCTCCTGGGCAATGAGCAGTTCTTC. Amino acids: CSARGLLGNEQFF.

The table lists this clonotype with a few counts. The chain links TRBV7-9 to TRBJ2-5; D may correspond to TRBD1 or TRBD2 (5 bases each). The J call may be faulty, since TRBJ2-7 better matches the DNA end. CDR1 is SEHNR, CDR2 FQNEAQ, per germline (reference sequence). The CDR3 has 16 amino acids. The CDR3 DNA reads TGTGCCAGCAGCGCCCTTCCGGGGCTAAAAGTCCCCGAGCAGTACTTC. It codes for CASSALPGLKVPEQYF.

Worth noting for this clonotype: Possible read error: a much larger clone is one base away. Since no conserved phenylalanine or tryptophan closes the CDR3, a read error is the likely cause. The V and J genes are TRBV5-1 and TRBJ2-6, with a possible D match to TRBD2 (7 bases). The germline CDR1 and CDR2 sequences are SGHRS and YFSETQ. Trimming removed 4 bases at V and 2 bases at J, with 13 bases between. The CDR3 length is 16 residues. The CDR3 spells CASSPLGGAGANVLTL. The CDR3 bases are TGCGCCAGCAGCCCCTTAGGGGGGGCTGGGGCCAACGTCCTGACTTTA.

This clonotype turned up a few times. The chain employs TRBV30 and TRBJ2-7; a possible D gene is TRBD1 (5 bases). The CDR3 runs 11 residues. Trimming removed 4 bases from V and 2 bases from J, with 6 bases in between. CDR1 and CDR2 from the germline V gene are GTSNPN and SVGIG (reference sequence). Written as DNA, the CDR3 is TGTGCCTGGAAACAGGCCTACGAGCAGTACTTC. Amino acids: CAWKQAYEQYF.

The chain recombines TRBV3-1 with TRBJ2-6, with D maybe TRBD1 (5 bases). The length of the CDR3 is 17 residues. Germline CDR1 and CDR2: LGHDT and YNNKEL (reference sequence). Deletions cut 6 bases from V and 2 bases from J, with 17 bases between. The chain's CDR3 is CASSLYRPSPGANVLTF. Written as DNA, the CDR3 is TGTGCCAGCAGTCTTTACAGGCCCTCCCCTGGGGCCAACGTCCTGACTTTC.

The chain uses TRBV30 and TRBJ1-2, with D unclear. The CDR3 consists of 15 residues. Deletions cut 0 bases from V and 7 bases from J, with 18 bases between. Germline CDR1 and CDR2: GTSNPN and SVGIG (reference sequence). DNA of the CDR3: TGTGCCTGGAGTGTACAGTGGAACATACCCGGTGGCTACACCTTC. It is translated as CAWSVQWNIPGGYTF.

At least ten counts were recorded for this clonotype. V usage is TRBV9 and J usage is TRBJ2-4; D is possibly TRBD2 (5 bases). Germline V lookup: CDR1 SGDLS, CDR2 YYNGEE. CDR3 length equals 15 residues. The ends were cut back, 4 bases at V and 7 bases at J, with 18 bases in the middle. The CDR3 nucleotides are TGTGCCAGCAGCCCCCATGCCCTGGAGGCGAACATTCAGTACTTC. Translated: CASSPHALEANIQYF.

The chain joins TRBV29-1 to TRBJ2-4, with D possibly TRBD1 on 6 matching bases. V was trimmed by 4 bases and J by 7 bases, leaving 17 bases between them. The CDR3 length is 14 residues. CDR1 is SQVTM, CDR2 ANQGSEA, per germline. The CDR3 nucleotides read TGCAGCGTTGTAAGTGAGACAGGTGGCAACATTCAGTACTTC. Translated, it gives CSVVSETGGNIQYF. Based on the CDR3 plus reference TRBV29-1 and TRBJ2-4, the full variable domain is SAVISQKPSRDICQRGTSLTIQCQVDSQVTMMFWYRQQPGQSLTLIATANQGSEATYESGFVIDKFPISRPNLTFSTLTVSNMSPEDSSIYLCSVVSETGGNIQYFGAGTRLSVL.

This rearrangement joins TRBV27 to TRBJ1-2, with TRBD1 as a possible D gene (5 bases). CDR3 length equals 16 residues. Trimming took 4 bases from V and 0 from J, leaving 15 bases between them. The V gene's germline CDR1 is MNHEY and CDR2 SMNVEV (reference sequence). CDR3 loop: CASSSNNRLANYGYTF. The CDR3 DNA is TGTGCCAGCAGTTCGAACAACAGGTTAGCTAACTATGGCTACACCTTC.